Sequencing of this T cell receptor (beta chain) was carried out in a study of cytomegalovirus exposure and HLA in healthy donors. With 60 Vbeta and 13 Jbeta primers, the PCR was carried out. Here immunoSEQ multiplex PCR was the method, and the copy in TCRdb shows in-frame clones only, minus some. The sample contains under 150,000 clones, approximately 80% of which appear only once. Losses at the gene ends were 3 bases for V and 0 bases for J; bases not matched to a gene: 6. This CDR3 region has 16 residues. Germline values: CDR1 SQVTM, CDR2 ANQGSEA. The V call is TRBV29-1, the J call TRBJ2-1; TRBD2 agrees at 9 bases. This clonotype was sampled from a woman aged 40 to 55 in good health and CMV-seropositive. What was sequenced was PBMCs. Written as DNA, the CDR3 is TGCAGCGTTGAGAGGGCTAGCGGGGACTCCTACAATGAGCAGTTCTTC. Its translation is CSVERASGDSYNEQFF.